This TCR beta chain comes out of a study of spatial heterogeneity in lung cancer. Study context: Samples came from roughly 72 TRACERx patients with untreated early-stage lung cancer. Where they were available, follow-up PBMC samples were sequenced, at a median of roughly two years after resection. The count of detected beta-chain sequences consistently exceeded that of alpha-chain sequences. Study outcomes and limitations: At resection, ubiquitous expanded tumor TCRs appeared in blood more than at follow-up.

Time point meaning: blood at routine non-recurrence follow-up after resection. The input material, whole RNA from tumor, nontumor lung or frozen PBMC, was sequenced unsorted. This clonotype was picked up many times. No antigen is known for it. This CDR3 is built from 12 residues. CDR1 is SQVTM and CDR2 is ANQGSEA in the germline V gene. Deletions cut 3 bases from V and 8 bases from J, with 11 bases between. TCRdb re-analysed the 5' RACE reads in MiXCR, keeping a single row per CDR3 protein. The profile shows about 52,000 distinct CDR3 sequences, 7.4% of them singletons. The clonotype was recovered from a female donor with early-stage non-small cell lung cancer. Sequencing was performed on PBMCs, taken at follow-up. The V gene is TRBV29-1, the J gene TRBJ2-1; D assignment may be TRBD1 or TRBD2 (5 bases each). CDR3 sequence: CSVEGVGDEQFF. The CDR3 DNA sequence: TGCAGCGTTGAGGGGGTCGGCGATGAGCAGTTCTTC.